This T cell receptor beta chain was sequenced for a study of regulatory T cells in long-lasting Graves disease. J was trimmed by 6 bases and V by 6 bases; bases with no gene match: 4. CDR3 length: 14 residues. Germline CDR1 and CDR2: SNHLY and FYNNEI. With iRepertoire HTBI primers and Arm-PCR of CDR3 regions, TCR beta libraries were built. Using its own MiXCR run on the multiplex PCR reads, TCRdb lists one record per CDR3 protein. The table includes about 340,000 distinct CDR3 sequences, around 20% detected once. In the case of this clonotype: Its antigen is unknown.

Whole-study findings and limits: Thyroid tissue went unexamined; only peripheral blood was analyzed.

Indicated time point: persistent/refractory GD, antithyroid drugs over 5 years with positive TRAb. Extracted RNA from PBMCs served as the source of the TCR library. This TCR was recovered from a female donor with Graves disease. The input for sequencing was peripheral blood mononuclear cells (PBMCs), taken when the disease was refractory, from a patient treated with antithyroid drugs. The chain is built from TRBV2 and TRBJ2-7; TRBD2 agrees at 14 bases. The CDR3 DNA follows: TGTGCCAGCAGCCGCGGACTAGCGGGAGGCGAGCAGTACTTC. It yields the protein CASSRGLAGGEQYF. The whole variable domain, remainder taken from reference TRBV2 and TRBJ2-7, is EPEVTQTPSHQVTQMGQEVILRCVPISNHLYFYWYRQILGQKVEFLVSFYNNEISEKSEIFDDQFSVERPDGSNFTLKIRSTKLEDSAMYFCASSRGLAGGEQYFGPGTRLTVT.